This T cell receptor beta chain was sequenced during a study of tissue T cells after allogeneic stem cell transplantation (dated by TCRdb to the early 2020s). Describing the broader study: The study profiled TCR beta repertoires across many tissues from research autopsies of patients with and without GVHD, plus mouse models of GVHD. The human arm was a prospective observational study without blinding or randomization.

Comment on this clone: Its antigen target is currently unknown. This receptor came from a mouse, so its gene names and germline sequences are mouse ones too. The read stops 1 residue short of the end of the CDR3; the missing end is completed from the germline J gene.

Receptors were amplified or captured by the immunoSEQ multiplex PCR assay. Adaptive Biotechnologies performed TCRbeta CDR3 sequencing at survey depth and reported CDR3 sequences, V/J genes, productive frequency, and template counts. Amplification of TCR beta CDR3 regions was performed from genomic DNA rather than from RNA. As for how the authors treated the data: Pairwise repertoire overlap between tissues was quantified with Jensen-Shannon divergence, where 1 means complete divergence and 0 identical. Tissues were clustered by single-linkage agglomerative hierarchical clustering of pairwise JSD values, and the clustering results were displayed as dendrograms. All patient samples were analyzed with GLIPH2 using simulation_depth 1000, kmer_min_depth 3 and cdr3_length_cutoff 8, and only groups containing more than two unique CDR3s were kept. In a standardized tissue-overlap score, Jaccard GLIPH-group overlap across patients was extrapolated to a standard repertoire size of 1000 clones. To look at how diversity was associated with clinical or experimental variables, linear mixed-effect models were used, with tissue treated as a fixed effect and individual treated as a random effect. The table comes from immuneACCESS by way of TCRdb, which keeps in-frame sequences with V and J called. Part of the clones is missing from these tables; in studies checked, under half for an unresolved V gene and the rest for unknown reasons. V, J and clone size were drawn from that table, and D and trimming were deduced from the DNA. Present in this sample are more than 45,000 clones, about 73% of which were seen just once. The ten largest make up roughly 0.66% of the sample.

The cysteine opens and the phenylalanine closes a CDR3 of 12 amino acids. The DNA shown is the part of the CDR3 that was read: 33 bases, in frame from base 1. According to the germline V gene (reference sequence), CDR1 reads KGHPV and CDR2 reads FQNQEV. V and J are truncated by 1 base and 6 bases respectively, leaving an intervening sequence of 4 bases. General study outcomes and caveats: In both patients and mice, T cells from blood and spleen picked up only a limited part of the TCR repertoire that was detected in tissues. A small and clinically heterogeneous patient cohort was studied, and sampling depth was acknowledged as a limitation. Only a few T cell clones appeared in more than one patient, yet motif-based clustering showed tissue-specific repertoire signatures that were shared between patients. Within patients, how anatomically similar the tissues were was a key factor in shaping TCR repertoire composition, regardless of disease or transplant status. The study did not establish which tissue TCRs were alloreactive or antigen-specific, and some clones may have been host cells that persisted.

The receptor comes from a pool of C57BL/6 mice in good health. The sequenced material came from sorted cells pooled from one or two spleens. Here the chain combines TRBV26 and TRBJ2-1, with the identity of the D gene unclear. CDR3 sequence: CASSLWGAEQFF. The covered CDR3 bases are TGTGCCAGCAGTCTGTGGGGTGCTGAGCAGTTC.